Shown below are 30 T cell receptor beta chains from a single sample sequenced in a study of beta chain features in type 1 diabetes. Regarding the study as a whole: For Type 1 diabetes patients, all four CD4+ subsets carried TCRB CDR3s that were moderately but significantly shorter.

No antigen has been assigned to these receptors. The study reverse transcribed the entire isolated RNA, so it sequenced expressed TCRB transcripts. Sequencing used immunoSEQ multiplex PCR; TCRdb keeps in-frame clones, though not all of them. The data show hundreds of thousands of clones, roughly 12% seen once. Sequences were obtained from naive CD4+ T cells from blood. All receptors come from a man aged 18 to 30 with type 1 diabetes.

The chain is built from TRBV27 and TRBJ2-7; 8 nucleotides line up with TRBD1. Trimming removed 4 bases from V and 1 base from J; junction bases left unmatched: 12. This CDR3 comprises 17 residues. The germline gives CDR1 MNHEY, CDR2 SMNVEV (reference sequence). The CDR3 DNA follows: TGTGCCAGCAGTTCACCGGCCAGGCAGGGGGCTTCCTACGAGCAGTACTTC. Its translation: CASSSPARQGASYEQYF.

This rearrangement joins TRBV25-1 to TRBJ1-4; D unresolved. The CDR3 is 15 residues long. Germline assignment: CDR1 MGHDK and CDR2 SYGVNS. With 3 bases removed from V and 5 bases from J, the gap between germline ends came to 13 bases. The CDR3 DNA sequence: TGTGCCAGCAGTGATCTCGCCAGATCAAATGAAAAACTGTTTTTT. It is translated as CASSDLARSNEKLFF.

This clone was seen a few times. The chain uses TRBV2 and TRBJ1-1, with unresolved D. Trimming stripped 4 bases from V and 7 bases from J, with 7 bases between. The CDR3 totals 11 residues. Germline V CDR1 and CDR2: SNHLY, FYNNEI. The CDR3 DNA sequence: TGTGCCAGCAGTGGTTACAGTGAAGCTTTCTTT. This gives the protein CASSGYSEAFF.

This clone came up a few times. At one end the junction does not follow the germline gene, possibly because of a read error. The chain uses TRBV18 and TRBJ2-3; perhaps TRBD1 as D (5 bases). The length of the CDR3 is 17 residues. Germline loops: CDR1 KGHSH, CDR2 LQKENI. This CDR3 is CASSVLQGISSTDTQYF. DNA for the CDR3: TGTGCCAGCTCAGTGCTCCAGGGAATATCGAGCACAGATACGCAGTACTTT.

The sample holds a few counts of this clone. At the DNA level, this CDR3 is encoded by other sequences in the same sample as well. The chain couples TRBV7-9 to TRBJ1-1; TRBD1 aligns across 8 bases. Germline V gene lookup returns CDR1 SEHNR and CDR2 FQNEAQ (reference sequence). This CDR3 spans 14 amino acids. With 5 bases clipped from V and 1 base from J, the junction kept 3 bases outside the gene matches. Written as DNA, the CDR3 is TGTGCCAGCAGCCTCGGGACAGGGAACACTGAAGCTTTCTTT. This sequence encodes CASSLGTGNTEAFF.

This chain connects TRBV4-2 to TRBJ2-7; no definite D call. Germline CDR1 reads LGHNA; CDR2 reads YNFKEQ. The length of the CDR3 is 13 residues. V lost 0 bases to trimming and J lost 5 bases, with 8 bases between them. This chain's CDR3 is CASSQDQLDEQYF. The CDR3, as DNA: TGTGCCAGCAGCCAAGATCAGCTAGACGAGCAGTACTTC.

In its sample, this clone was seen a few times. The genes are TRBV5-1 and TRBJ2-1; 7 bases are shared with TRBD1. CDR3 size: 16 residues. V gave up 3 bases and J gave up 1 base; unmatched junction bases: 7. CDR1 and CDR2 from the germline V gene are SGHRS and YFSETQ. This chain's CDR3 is CASSSGTADSYNEQFF. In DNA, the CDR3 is TGCGCCAGCAGCTCTGGGACAGCCGATTCCTACAATGAGCAGTTCTTC.

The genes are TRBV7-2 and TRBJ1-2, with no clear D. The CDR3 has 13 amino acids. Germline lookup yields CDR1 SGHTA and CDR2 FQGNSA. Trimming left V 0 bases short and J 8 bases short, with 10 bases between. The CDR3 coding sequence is TGTGCCAGCAGCTTAGCCGGGCTTGGAGGCTACACCTTC. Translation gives CASSLAGLGGYTF.

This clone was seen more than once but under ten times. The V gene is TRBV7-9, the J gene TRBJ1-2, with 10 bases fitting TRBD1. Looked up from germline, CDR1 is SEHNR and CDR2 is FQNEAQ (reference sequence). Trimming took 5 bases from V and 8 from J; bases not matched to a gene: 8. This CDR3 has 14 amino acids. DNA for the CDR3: TGTGCCAGCAGCCAAGGACAGGGGGACGAGGGCTACACCTTC. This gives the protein CASSQGQGDEGYTF.

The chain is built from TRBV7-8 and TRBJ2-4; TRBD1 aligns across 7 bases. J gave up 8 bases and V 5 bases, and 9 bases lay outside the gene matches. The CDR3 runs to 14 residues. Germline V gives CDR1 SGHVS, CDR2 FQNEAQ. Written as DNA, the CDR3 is TGTGCCAGCAGCCGCCGCGACAGGGCGGACATTCAGTACTTC. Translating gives CASSRRDRADIQYF.

In DNA form, the CDR3 reads TGTGCCTGGATCCCGAGTGGGGTGAACACTGAAGCTTTCTTT. Amino acid sequence: CAWIPSGVNTEAFF. The gene calls are TRBV30 and TRBJ1-1; D is ambiguous. Germline lookup yields CDR1 GTSNPN and CDR2 SVGIG (reference sequence). Trimming took 4 bases from V and 0 from J, leaving 12 bases between them. CDR3 size: 14 residues.

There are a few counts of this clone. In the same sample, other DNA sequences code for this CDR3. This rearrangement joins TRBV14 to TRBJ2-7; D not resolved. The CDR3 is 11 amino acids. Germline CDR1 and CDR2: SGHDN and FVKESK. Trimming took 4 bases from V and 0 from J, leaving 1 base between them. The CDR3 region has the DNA TGTGCCAGCAGCCTCTCCTACGAGCAGTACTTC. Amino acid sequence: CASSLSYEQYF.

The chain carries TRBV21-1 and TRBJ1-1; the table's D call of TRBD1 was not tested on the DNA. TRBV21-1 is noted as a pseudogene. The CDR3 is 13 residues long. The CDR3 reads CASSPQGARRAFF. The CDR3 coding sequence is TGTGCCAGCAGTCCACAGGGGGCGCGGAGAGCTTTCTTT.

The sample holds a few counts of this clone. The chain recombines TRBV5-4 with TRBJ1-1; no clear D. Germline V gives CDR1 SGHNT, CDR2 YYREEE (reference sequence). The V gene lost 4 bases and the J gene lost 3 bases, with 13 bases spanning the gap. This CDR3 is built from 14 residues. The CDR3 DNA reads TGTGCCAGCAGCCGGAACTTGGCGGACACTGAAGCTTTCTTT. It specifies CASSRNLADTEAFF.

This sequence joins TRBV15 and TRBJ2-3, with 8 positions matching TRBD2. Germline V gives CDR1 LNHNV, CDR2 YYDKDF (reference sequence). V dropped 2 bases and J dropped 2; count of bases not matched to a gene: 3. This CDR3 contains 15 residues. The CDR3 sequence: CATSRPGGPTDTQYF. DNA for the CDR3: TGTGCCACCAGCAGACCGGGAGGGCCCACAGATACGCAGTATTTT.

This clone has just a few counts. In nucleotides, the CDR3 is TGTGCCAGCAGCTTAGCGCTAAGGAGGGGTGAGACCCAGTACTTC. This sequence encodes CASSLALRRGETQYF. The rearrangement uses TRBV7-9 and TRBJ2-5, with D maybe TRBD2 (6 bases). Germline CDR1 is SEHNR and CDR2 is FQNEAQ (reference sequence). The CDR3 spans 15 residues. Trimming stripped 0 bases from V and 5 bases from J, with 13 bases between.

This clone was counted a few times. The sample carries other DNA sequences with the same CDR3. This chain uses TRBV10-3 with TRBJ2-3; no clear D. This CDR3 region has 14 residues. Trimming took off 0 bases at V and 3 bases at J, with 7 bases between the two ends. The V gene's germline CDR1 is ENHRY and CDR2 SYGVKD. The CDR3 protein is CAISESIGTDTQYF. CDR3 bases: TGTGCCATCAGTGAGTCGATAGGGACAGATACGCAGTATTTT.

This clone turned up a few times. The CDR3 spells CATSRDLASSYEQYF. The CDR3 region has the DNA TGTGCCACCAGCAGAGATTTGGCTAGTTCGTACGAGCAGTACTTC. The V gene is TRBV15, the J gene TRBJ2-7, with D unclear. V lost 0 bases, J lost 4 bases, and 13 bases lay in between. Germline loops: CDR1 LNHNV, CDR2 YYDKDF (reference sequence). This CDR3 has 15 residues.

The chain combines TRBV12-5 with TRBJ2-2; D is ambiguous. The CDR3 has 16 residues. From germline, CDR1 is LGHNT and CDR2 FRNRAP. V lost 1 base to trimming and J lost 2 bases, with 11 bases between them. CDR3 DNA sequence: TGTGCTAGTGGTTTGGCACCAAGGGATAACACCGGGGAGCTGTTTTTT. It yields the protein CASGLAPRDNTGELFF.

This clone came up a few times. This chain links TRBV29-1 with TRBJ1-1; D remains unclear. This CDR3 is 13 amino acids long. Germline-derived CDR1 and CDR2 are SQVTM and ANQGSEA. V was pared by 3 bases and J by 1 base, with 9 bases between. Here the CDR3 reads CSVEDGKNTEAFF. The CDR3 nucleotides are TGCAGCGTTGAGGACGGGAAGAACACTGAAGCTTTCTTT.

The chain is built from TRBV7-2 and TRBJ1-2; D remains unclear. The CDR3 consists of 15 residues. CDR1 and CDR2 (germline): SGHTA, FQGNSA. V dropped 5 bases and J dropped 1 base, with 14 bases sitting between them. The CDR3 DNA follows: TGTGCCAGCAGCCCCGGGAGCCTCAGTAACTATGGCTACACCTTC. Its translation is CASSPGSLSNYGYTF.

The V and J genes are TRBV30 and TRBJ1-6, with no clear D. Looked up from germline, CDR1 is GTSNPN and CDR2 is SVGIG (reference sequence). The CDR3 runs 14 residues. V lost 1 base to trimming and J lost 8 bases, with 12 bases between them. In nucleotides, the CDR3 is TGTGCCTGGAGTGCCCTCCAGAACGATTCACCCCTCCACTTT. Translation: CAWSALQNDSPLHF.

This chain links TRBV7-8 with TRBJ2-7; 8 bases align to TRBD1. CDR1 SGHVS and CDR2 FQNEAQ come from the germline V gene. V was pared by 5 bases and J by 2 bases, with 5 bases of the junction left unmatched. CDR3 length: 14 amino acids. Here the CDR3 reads CASSMGQDAYEQYF. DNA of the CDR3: TGTGCCAGCAGCATGGGACAGGATGCCTACGAGCAGTACTTC.

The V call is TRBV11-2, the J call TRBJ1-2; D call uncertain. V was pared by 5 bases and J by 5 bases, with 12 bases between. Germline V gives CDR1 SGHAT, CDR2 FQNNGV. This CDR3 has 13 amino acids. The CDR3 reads CASSQQMRYGYTF. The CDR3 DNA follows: TGTGCCAGCAGCCAGCAGATGAGATATGGCTACACCTTC.

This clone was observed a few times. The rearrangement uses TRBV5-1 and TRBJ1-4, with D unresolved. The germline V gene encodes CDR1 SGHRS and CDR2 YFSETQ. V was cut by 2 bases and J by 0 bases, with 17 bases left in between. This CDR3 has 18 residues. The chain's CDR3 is CASSFLGLDLSTNEKLFF. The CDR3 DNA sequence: TGCGCCAGCAGCTTCCTAGGGTTGGACCTCTCAACTAATGAAAAACTGTTTTTT.

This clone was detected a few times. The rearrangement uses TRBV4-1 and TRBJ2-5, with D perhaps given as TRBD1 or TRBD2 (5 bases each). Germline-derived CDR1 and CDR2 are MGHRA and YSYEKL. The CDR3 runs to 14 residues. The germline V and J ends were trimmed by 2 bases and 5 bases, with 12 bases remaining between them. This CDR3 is CASSQLGGFETQYF. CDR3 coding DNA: TGCGCCAGCAGCCAACTTGGGGGTTTCGAGACCCAGTACTTC.

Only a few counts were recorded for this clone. CDR3 in DNA: TGTGCCAGCTCACCACCGGGGAGTCCTCTGGAGGGACCAAAGCAGTACTTC. Its protein is CASSPPGSPLEGPKQYF. The chain uses TRBV18 and TRBJ2-7, with D possibly TRBD2 on 6 matching bases. The V end lost 0 bases, the J end lost 8 bases, and 23 bases lay between the germline ends. CDR3 size: 17 residues. Germline-derived CDR1 and CDR2 are KGHSH and LQKENI.

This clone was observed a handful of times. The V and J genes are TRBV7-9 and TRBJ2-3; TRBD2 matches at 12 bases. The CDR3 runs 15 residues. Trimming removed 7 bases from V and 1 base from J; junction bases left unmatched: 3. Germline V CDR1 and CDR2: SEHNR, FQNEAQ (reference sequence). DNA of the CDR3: TGTGCCAGCAACAGACTAGCGGGGGGCACAGATACGCAGTATTTT. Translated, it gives CASNRLAGGTDTQYF. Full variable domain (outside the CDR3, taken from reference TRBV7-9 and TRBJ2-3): DTGVSQNPRHKITKRGQNVTFRCDPISEHNRLYWYRQTLGQGPEFLTYFQNEAQLEKSRLLSDRFSAERPKGSFSTLEIQRTEQGDSAMYLCASNRLAGGTDTQYFGPGTRLTVL.

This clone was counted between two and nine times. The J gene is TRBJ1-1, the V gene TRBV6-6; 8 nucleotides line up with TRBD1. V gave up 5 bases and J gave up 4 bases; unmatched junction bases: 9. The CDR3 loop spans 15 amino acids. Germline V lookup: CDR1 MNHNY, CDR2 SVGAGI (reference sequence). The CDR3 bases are TGTGCCAGCAGTACAAGTCAGGGGGCTGGCACTGAAGCTTTCTTT. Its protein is CASSTSQGAGTEAFF.

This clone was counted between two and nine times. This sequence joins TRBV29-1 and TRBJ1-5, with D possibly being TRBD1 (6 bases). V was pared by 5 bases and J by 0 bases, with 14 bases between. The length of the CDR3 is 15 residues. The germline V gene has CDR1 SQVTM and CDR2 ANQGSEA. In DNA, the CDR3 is TGCAGCGTTCAGGGGACACCCGATAGCAATCAGCCCCAGCATTTT. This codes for CSVQGTPDSNQPQHF.